This T cell receptor beta chain is drawn from a study of blood T cell repertoires in COVID-19. About the study: Samples of COVID-19 (acute and convalescent) were obtained from the United States, Italy and Spain.

Germline V CDR1 and CDR2: LNHDA, SQIVND (reference sequence). The V segment lost 6 bases and the J segment 1 base; nucleotides outside the gene matches: 4. The CDR3 loop spans 16 amino acids. Seattle patients were enrolled while actively infected and followed longitudinally. In the original analysis: Reference gene primer amplification gave estimated nucleated cell counts. Clones were sequenced by immunoSEQ multiplex PCR, and TCRdb holds only the in-frame ones, with some missing. V and J calls plus clone size are reproduced from that table; the DNA served to infer D and trimming. The sample contains roughly 57,000 clones, just under 90% of which appear only once.

The chain carries TRBV19 and TRBJ2-6; 9 positions match TRBD1. The sequence was obtained from a woman aged 60-75 years with COVID-19, enrolled during active disease. Sequenced material: peripheral blood. CDR3 DNA sequence: TGTGCCAGTAGCCGGACAGGGGCTTCTGGGGCCAACGTCCTGACTTTC. This translates into CASSRTGASGANVLTF.